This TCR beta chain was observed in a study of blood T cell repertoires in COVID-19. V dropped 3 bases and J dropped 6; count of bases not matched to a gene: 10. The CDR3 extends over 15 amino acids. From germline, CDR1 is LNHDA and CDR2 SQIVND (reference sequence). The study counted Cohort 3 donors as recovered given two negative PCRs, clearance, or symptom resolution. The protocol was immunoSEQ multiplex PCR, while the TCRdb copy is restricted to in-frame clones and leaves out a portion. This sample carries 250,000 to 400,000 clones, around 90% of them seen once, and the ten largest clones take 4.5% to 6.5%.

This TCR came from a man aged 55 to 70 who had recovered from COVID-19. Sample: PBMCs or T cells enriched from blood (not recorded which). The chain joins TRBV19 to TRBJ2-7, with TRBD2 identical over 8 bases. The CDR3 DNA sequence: TGTGCCAGTAGTATTGAGGCCGGGACTAGAGCCGAGCAGTACTTC. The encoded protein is CASSIEAGTRAEQYF. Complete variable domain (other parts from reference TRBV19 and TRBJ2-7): DGGITQSPKYLFRKEGQNVTLSCEQNLNHDAMYWYRQDPGQGLRLIYYSQIVNDFQKGDIAEGYSVSREKKESFPLTVTSAQKNPTAFYLCASSIEAGTRAEQYFGPGTRLTVT.